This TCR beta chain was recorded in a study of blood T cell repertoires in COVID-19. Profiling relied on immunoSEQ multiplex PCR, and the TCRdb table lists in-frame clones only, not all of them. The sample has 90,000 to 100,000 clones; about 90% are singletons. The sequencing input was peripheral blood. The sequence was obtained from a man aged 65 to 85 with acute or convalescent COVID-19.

This CDR3 is CASSRGGTDTQYF. The CDR3 region has the DNA TGTGCCAGCAGCCGCGGGGGCACAGATACGCAGTATTTT. The chain recombines TRBV3-1 (or the pseudogene TRBV3-2) with TRBJ2-3, with a possible D match to TRBD2 (6 bases). V gave up 4 bases and J gave up 1 base, with 6 bases separating them. The CDR3 is 13 amino acids. Germline V lookup: CDR1 LGHDT, CDR2 YNNKEL (reference sequence).